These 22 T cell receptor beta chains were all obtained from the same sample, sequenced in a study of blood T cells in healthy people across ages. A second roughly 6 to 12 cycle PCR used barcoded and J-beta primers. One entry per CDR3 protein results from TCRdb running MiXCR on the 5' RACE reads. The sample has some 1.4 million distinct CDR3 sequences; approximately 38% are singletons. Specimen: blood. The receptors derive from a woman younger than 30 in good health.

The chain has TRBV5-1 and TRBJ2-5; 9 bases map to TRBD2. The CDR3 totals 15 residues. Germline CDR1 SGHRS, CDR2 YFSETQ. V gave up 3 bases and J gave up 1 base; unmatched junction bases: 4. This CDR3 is CASSSKTSGQETQYF. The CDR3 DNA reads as TGCGCCAGCAGCTCTAAGACTAGCGGCCAAGAGACCCAGTACTTC.

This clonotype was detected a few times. CDR3 residues: CASSSDGAAQPQHF. CDR3 DNA sequence: TGTGCCAGCAGCTCTGATGGTGCGGCGCAGCCCCAGCATTTT. This chain uses TRBV7-9 with TRBJ1-5; D is ambiguous. The CDR3 length is 14 residues. V shed 4 bases and J shed 7 bases, with 14 bases lying between them. CDR1 and CDR2 (germline): SEHNR, FQNEAQ (reference sequence). Full variable domain (missing parts from reference TRBV7-9 and TRBJ1-5): DTGVSQNPRHKITKRGQNVTFRCDPISEHNRLYWYRQTLGQGPEFLTYFQNEAQLEKSRLLSDRFSAERPKGSFSTLEIQRTEQGDSAMYLCASSSDGAAQPQHFGDGTRLSIL.

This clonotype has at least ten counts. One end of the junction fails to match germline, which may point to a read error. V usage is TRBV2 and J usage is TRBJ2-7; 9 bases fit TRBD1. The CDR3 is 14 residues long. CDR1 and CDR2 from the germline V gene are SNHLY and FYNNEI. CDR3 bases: TGCGCCAGCAGCGAGGGACAGGGCACCTACGAGCAGTACTTC. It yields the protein CASSEGQGTYEQYF.

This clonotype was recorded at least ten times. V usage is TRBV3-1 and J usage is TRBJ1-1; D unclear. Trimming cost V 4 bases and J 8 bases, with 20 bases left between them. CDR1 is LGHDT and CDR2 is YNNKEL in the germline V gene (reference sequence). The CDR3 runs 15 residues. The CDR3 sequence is CASSPPRIGIEEAFF. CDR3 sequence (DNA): TGTGCCAGCAGCCCGCCCAGGATAGGCATAGAGGAAGCTTTCTTT.

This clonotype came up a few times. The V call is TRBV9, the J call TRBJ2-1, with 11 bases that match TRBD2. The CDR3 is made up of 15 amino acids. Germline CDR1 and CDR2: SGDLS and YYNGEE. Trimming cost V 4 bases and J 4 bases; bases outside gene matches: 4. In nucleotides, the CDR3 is TGTGCCAGCAGCAAAGGGACTAGCGGTTACAATGAGCAGTTCTTC. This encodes CASSKGTSGYNEQFF.

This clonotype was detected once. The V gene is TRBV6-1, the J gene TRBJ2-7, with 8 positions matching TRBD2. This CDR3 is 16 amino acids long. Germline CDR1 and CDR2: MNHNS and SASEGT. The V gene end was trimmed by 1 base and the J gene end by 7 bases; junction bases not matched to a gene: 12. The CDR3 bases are TGTGCCAGCAGTGAAGTAAGGGGACTAGAGGGGAATGAGCAGTACTTC. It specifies CASSEVRGLEGNEQYF.

The CDR3 is CASSSGSGGNEQFF. CDR3 DNA sequence: TGTGCCAGCAGCTCAGGGTCAGGGGGAAATGAGCAGTTCTTC. This sequence joins TRBV7-9 and TRBJ2-1; TRBD1 matches at 7 bases. The trim removed 4 bases at V and 7 bases at J, leaving 7 bases unmatched. The CDR3 totals 14 residues. The germline CDR1 and CDR2 sequences are SEHNR and FQNEAQ (reference sequence).

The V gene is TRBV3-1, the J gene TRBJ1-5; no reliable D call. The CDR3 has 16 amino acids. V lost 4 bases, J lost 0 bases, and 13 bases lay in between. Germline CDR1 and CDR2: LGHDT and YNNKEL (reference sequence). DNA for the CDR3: TGTGCCAGCAGCCCACACCAAGATAATAGCAATCAGCCCCAGCATTTT. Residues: CASSPHQDNSNQPQHF.

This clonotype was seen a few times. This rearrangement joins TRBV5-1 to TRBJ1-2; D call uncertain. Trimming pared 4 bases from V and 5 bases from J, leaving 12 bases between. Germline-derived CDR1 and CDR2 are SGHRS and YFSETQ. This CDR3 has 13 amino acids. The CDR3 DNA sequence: TGCGCCAGCAGCGGGCGAACAGCGTATGGCTACACCTTC. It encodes CASSGRTAYGYTF.

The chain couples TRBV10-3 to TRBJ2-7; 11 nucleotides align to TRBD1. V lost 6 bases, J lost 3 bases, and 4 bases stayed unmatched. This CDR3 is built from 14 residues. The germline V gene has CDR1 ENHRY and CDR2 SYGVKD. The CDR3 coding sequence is TGTGCCATCAGGGAAGGGACAGGGGGCTACGAGCAGTACTTC. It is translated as CAIREGTGGYEQYF.

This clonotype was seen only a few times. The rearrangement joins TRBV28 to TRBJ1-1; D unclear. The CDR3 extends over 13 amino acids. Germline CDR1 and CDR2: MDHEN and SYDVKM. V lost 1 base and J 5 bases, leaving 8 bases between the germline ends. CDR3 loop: CASSLSGWTEAFF. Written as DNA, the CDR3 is TGTGCCAGCAGTTTATCTGGATGGACTGAAGCTTTCTTT.

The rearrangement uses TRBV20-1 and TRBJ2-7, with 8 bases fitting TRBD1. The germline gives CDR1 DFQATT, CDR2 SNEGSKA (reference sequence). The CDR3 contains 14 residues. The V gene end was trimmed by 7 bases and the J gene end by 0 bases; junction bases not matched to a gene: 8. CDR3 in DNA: TGCAGTGGTCTTTCAGGGGGCGCCTCCTACGAGCAGTACTTC. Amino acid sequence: CSGLSGGASYEQYF.

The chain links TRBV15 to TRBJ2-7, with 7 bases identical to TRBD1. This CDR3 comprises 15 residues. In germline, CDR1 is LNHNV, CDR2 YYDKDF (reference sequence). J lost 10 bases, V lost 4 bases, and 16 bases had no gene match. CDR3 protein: CATSNLDRSPQSQYF. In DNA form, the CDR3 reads TGTGCCACCAGCAATTTGGACAGGAGCCCCCAGTCCCAGTACTTC.

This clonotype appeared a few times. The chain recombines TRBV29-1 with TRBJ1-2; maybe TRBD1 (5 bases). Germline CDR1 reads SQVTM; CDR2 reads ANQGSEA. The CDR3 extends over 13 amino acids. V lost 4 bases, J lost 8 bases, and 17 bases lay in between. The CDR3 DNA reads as TGCAGCGTTGTTCAGGGAATTGCGCGCGGCTACACCTTC. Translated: CSVVQGIARGYTF.

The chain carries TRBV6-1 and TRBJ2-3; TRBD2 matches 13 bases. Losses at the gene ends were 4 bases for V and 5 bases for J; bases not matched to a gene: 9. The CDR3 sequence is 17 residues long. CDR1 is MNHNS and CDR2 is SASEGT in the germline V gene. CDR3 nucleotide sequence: TGTGCCAGCAGTGGTGGGACTAGCGGGACAGGAGGAGATACGCAGTATTTT. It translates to CASSGGTSGTGGDTQYF.

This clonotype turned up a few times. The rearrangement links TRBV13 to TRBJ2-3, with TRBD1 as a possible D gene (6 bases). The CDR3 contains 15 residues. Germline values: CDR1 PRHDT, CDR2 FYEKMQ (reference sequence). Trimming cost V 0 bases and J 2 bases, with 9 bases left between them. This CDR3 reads CASSLGDRSTDTQYF. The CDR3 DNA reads TGTGCCAGCAGCTTAGGGGACAGATCCACAGATACGCAGTATTTT.

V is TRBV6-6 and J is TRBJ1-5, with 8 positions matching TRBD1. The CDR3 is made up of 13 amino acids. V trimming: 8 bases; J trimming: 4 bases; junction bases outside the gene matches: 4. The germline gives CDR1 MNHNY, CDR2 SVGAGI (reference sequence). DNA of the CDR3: TGTGCCAGCCATGGACAGGGAAATCAGCCCCAGCATTTT. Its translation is CASHGQGNQPQHF.

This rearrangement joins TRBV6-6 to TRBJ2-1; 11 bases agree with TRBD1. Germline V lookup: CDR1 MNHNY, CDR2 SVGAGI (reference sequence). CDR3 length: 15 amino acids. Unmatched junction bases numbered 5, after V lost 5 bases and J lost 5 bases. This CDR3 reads CASSHPGQGDNEQFF. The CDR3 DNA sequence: TGTGCCAGCAGTCATCCGGGACAGGGGGACAATGAGCAGTTCTTC.

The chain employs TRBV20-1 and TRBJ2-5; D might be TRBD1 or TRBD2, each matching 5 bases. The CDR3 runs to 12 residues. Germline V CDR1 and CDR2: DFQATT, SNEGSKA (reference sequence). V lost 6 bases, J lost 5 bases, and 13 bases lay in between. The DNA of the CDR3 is TGCAGTGCGCTTACTAGGGACGAGACCCAGTACTTC. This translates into CSALTRDETQYF.

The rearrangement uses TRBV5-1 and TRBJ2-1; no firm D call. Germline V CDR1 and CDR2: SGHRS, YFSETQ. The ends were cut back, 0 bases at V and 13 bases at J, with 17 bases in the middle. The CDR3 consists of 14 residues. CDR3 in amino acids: CASSLASRQETQFF. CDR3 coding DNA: TGCGCCAGCAGCTTGGCCAGCAGGCAAGAGACCCAGTTCTTC.

The chain's CDR3 is CAIRDRFLDEQYF. The CDR3 DNA reads TGTGCCATCAGGGATCGGTTTTTGGACGAGCAGTACTTC. V usage is TRBV10-3 and J usage is TRBJ2-7, with D hard to call. The germline gives CDR1 ENHRY, CDR2 SYGVKD. The CDR3 consists of 13 residues. The V end lost 6 bases, the J end lost 5 bases, and 14 bases lay between the germline ends.

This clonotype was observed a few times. The CDR3 protein is CASSHYSGEQYF. CDR3 in DNA: TGCGCCAGCAGTCACTACTCGGGGGAGCAGTACTTC. V usage is TRBV5-1 and J usage is TRBJ2-5, with D tentatively TRBD2 (6 bases). Trimming took off 5 bases at V and 11 bases at J, with 16 bases between the two ends. The CDR3 consists of 12 residues. Germline V lookup: CDR1 SGHRS, CDR2 YFSETQ.